Here is one T cell receptor (beta chain) with its context. This clone appeared a few times. Its antigen is not yet known. No clone much larger than this one lies a single base away; base qualities are absent. As encoded in the germline V gene (reference sequence), CDR1 is SEHNR while CDR2 is FQNEAQ. V lost 5 bases and J lost 6 bases, and the count of bases not matched to a germline gene is 6. The CDR3 holds 13 amino acids from the cysteine to the phenylalanine. Only CDR3 DNA remains: 39 bases, in frame from the first base. Each donor gave one peripheral blood draw, averaging approximately 110 mL, which was collected into heparinised tubes. Using a panel that included CD45RO, CCR7, CD25, CD127, CD95 and CD27, naive, central memory, regulatory and stem cell-like memory CD4+ T cells were sorted on a BD FACSAria II. All sorted populations exceeded 95% purity. Right away, PBMCs were isolated by Lymphoprep density gradient centrifugation and were stained directly, with no culture step. Samples were stained and sorted in pairs, with one healthy donor and one patient per experiment, so that batch effects were minimized.

The source of the sample is a study of beta chain features in type 1 diabetes (dated by TCRdb to 2017 to 2018). A note on the overall study: Mean age, gender distribution, total cell number and subset yield did not differ between patients and healthy donors. A total of roughly 98,000,000 sorted cells were examined across all samples, and RNA yield correlated strongly with the number of cells per subset. In the study, TCRB repertoires of sorted circulating CD4+ T cell subsets from recently diagnosed type 1 diabetes patients were compared with those of matched healthy donors. Regulatory and stem cell-like memory subsets were obtained from only 8 patients and about 8 healthy donors, while naive and central memory subsets were obtained from all 30 or so donors.

What the research found in general, with its limitations: In all four CD4+ subsets, TCRB CDR3 length was moderately but significantly shorter in type 1 diabetes patients. Because cDNA was sequenced instead of genomic DNA, activated cells with high expression could be over-represented, although the groups did not differ in activation or CD3 levels. Naive, central memory and regulatory TCRB repertoires appeared to be more similar among patients than among healthy donors. Because the HLA sub-analyses included only small numbers of individuals, any influence of HLA type on TCRB rearrangement was left unresolved. PCR might favor shorter templates, but patient and control samples were amplified and corrected together, so any skew would affect both groups equally. At VDJ recombination sites, type 1 diabetes patients had fewer insertions and more deleted nucleotides, which implies abnormalities in thymic rearrangement.

The entire amount of isolated RNA was reverse transcribed using the High Capacity cDNA Reverse Transcription Kit, so the sequenced TCRB transcripts were expressed ones. Naive, central memory and regulatory T cell samples underwent deep immunoSEQ sequencing, averaging around 3.7 million total reads per sample. Sorted cells were lysed in RLT buffer, and RNA was extracted using DNase-treated RNeasy Micro or Mini kits according to cell number. Each cell subset was processed separately to prevent cross-contamination, with patient and healthy donor samples processed together. TCRB sequences were amplified from cDNA with the immunoSEQ multiplex PCR, producing 87-bp fragments spanning the CDR3 region. Amplicons were sequenced on the Illumina HiSeq platform. The authors processed their data as follows. Synthetic template baselines were used to correct PCR bias computationally, reads within Hamming distance 2 were collapsed, and singletons that could not be merged were discarded. Reads were aligned to IMGT to assign V, D and J genes, CDR3 length, and insertions or deletions at six rearrangement sites. Within each subset, clonotype counts were normalized to sorted cell number, and only after that were true diversity and Gini coefficients computed with the tcR R package. Repertoire sharing was quantified using the overlap coefficient calculated on TCRB nucleotide sequences. TCRdb's version of the immuneACCESS table is confined to in-frame rearrangements and falls short of the full clone set. An unresolved V gene accounts for under half of the shortfall where checked; the remainder is of unknown origin. That table supplies the V and J calls and clone size; D and trimming were determined from the DNA. A total of 150,000 to 170,000 clones appear in this sample, about a tenth of them only once. Jointly, the top ten make up around 0.48% of the sample.

The chain employs TRBV7-9 and TRBJ2-7; TRBD1 lines up with 8 middle nucleotides. The sample was central memory CD4+ T cells from blood. The TCR originated in a man aged 25-45 years with type 1 diabetes. The nucleotide sequence reads TGTGCCAGCAGCCAGCAGGGGGCGCCCGAGCAGTACTTC. Its amino acids are CASSQQGAPEQYF.